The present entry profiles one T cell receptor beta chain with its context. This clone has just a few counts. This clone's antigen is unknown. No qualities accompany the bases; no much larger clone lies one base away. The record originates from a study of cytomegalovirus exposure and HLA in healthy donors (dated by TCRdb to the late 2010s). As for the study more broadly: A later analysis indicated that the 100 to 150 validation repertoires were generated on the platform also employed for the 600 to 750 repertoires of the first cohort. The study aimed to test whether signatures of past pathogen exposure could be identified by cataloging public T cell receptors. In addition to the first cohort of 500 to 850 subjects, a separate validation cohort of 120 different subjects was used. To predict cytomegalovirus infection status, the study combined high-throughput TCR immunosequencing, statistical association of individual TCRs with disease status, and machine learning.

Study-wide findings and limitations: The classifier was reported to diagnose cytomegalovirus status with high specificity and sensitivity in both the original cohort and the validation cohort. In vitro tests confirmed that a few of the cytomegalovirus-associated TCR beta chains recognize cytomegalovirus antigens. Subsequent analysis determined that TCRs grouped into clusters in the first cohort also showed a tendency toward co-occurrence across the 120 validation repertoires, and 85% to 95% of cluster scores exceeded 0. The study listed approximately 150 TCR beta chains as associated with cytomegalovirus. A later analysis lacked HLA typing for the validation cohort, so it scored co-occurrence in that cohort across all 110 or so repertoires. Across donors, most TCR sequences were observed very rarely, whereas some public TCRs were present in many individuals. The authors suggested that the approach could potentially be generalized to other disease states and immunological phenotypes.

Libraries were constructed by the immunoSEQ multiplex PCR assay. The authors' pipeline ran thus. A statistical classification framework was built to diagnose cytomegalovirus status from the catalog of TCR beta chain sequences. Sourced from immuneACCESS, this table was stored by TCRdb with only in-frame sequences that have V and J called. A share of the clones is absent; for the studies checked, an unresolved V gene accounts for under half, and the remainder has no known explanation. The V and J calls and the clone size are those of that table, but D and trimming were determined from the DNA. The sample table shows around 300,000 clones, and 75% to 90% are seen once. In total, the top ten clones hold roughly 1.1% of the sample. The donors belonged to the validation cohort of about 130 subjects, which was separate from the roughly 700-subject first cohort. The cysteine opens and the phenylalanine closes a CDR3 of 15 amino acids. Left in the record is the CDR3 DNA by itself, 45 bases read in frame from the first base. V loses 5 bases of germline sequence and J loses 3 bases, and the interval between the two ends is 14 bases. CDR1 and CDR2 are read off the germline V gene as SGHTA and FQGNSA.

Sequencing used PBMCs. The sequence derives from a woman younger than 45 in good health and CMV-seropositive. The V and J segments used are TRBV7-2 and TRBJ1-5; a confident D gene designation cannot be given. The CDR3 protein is CASSDDNFSNQPQHF. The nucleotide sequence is TGTGCCAGCAGCGACGACAATTTCTCCAATCAGCCCCAGCATTTT.